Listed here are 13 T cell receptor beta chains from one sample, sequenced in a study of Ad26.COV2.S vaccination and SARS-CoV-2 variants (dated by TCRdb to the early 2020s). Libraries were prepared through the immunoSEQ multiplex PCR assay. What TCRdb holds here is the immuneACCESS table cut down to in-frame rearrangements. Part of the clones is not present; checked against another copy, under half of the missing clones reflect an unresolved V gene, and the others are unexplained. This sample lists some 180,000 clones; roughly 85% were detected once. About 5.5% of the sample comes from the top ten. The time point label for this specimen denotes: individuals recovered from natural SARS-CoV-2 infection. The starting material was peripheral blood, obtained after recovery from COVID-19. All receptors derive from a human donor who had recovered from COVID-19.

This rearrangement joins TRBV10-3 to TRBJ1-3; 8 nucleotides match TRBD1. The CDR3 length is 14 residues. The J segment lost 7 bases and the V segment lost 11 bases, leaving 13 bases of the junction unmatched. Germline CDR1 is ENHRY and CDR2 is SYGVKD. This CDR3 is CAALDRDNRNTIYF. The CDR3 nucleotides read TGTGCCGCCCTGGACAGGGATAACCGGAACACCATATATTTT.

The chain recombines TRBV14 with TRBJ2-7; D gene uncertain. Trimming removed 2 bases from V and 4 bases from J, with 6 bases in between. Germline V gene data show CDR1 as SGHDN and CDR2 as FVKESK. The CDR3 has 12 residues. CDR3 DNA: TGTGCCAGCAGCCAAAACTGGTACGAGCAGTACTTC. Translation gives CASSQNWYEQYF. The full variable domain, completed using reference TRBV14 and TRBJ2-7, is EAGVTQFPSHSVIEKGQTVTLRCDPISGHDNLYWYRRVMGKEIKFLLHFVKESKQDESGMPNNRFLAERTGGTYSTLKVQPAELEDSGVYFCASSQNWYEQYFGPGTRLTVT.

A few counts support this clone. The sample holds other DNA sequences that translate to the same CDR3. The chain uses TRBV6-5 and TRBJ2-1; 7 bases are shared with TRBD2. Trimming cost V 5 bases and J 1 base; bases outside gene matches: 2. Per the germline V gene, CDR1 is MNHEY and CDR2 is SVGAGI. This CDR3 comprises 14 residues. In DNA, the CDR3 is TGTGCCAGCAGTAGGCGGGAGTCCTACAATGAGCAGTTCTTC. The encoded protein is CASSRRESYNEQFF.

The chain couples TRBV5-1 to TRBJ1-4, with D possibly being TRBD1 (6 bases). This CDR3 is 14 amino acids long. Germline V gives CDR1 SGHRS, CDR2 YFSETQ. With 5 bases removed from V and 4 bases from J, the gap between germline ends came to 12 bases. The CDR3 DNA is TGCGCCAGCAGGGTGCTAGGGGGTAATGAAAAACTGTTTTTT. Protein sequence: CASRVLGGNEKLFF.

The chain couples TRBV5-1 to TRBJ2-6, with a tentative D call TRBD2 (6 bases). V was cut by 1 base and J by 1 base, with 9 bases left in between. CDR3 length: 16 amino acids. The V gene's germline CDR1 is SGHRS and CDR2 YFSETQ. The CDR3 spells CASSLWGDSGANVLTF. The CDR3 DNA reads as TGCGCCAGCAGCTTGTGGGGGGATTCTGGGGCCAACGTCCTGACTTTC.

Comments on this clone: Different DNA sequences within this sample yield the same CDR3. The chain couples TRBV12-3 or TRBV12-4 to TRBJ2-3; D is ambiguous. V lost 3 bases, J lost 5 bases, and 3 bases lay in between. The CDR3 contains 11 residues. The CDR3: CASSLGDTQYF. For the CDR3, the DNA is TGTGCCAGCAGTTTGGGAGATACGCAGTATTTT.

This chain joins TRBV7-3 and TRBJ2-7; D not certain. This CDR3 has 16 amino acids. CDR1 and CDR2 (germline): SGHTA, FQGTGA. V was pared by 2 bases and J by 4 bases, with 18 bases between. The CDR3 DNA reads TGTGCCAGCAGCTTAGTCCCCTCAGTTATTTCTTACGAGCAGTACTTC. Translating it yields CASSLVPSVISYEQYF.

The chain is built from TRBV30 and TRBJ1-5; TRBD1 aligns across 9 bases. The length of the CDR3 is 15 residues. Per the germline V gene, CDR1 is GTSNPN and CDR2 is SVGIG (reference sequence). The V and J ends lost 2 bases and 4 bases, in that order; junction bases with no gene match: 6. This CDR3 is CAWSSGTGLNQPQHF. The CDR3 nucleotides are TGTGCCTGGAGTAGCGGGACAGGGTTAAATCAGCCCCAGCATTTT.

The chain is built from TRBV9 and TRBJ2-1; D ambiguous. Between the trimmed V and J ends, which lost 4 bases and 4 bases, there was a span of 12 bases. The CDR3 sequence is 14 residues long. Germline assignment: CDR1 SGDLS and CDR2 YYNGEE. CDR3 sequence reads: CASSPRLDYNEQFF. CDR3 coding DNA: TGTGCCAGCAGCCCACGACTCGATTACAATGAGCAGTTCTTC.

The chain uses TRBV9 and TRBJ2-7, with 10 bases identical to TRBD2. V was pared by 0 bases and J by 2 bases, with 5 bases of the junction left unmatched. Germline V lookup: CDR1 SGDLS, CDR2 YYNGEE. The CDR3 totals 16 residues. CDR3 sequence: CASSVATSGGAYEQYF. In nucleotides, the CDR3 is TGTGCCAGCAGCGTAGCTACAAGCGGGGGGGCCTACGAGCAGTACTTC.

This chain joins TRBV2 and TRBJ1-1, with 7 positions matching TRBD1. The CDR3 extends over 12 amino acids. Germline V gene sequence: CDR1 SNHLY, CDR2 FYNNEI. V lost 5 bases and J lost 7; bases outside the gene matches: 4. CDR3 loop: CASSQGEFEAFF. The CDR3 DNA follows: TGTGCCAGCAGTCAGGGGGAGTTTGAAGCTTTCTTT.

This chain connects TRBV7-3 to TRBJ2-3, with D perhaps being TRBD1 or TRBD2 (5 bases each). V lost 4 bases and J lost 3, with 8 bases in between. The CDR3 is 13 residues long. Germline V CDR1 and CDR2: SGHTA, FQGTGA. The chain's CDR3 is CASSSGRTDTQYF. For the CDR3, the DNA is TGTGCCAGCAGCTCGGGACGGACAGATACGCAGTATTTT.

The CDR3 DNA reads TGTGCCAGCAGCCTAGGCGGAATAGGTGAGCAGTTCTTC. This sequence encodes CASSLGGIGEQFF. This rearrangement joins TRBV4-2 to TRBJ2-1, with D unclear. Germline V gene sequence: CDR1 LGHNA, CDR2 YNFKEQ. The CDR3 has 13 residues. The germline V and J ends were trimmed by 4 bases and 9 bases, with 13 bases remaining between them.